These 11 T cell receptor beta chains originate from one sample sequenced in a study of blood T cell repertoires in COVID-19 (TCRdb year 2020). Library generation was performed with the immunoSEQ multiplex PCR assay. As stored in TCRdb, this immuneACCESS dataset retains in-frame rearrangements with V and J assigned. A fraction of the clones does not appear; measured against another copy, unresolved V genes explain less than half of the discrepancy, and the remainder lacks a known reason. The sample table shows about 370,000 clones, and more than 80% are seen once. The ten biggest clones cover over 0.95% of the sample. Sequencing was performed on PBMCs or T cells enriched from blood (not recorded which). The receptor source for this set is a man younger than 35 who had recovered from COVID-19.

The V call is TRBV12-5, the J call TRBJ2-1; 15 bases fit TRBD2. V gave up 2 bases and J gave up 1 base; unmatched junction bases: 9. Germline CDR1 reads LGHNT; CDR2 reads FRNRAP. This CDR3 is 20 amino acids long. The CDR3 loop reads CASGLPGRGLAGGSYNEQFF. CDR3 DNA sequence: TGTGCTAGTGGTTTGCCGGGAAGGGGACTAGCGGGGGGTTCCTACAATGAGCAGTTCTTC.

The table lists this clone with a count of one. The chain combines TRBV5-8 with TRBJ2-7; 10 bases line up with TRBD2. Germline V CDR1 and CDR2: SGHTS, YDEGEE. The length of the CDR3 is 17 residues. V trimming: 2 bases; J trimming: 3 bases; junction bases outside the gene matches: 11. The CDR3 loop is CASSFGSGGAYFYEQYF. CDR3 coding DNA: TGTGCCAGCAGCTTTGGCAGCGGGGGGGCCTATTTCTACGAGCAGTACTTC.

This clone was seen only once. This chain links TRBV11-3 with TRBJ2-1; 7 bases fit TRBD1. The CDR3 spans 16 residues. The V and J ends lost 1 base and 0 bases, in that order; junction bases with no gene match: 3. The germline V gene encodes CDR1 SGHNT and CDR2 YENEEA. The CDR3 nucleotides read TGTGCCAGCAGCTTAGGGACAGGCGGCTCCTACAATGAGCAGTTCTTC. This translates into CASSLGTGGSYNEQFF.

This rearrangement joins TRBV7-2 to TRBJ2-4, with 8 bases fitting TRBD2. CDR1 SGHTA and CDR2 FQGNSA come from the germline V gene. The V segment lost 2 bases and the J segment 2 bases; nucleotides outside the gene matches: 11. CDR3 length: 18 residues. The CDR3 DNA is TGTGCCAGCAGCTTATCCCTAACTAGCGGATATACCAAAAACATTCAGTACTTC. This sequence encodes CASSLSLTSGYTKNIQYF.

The chain has TRBV18 and TRBJ1-2; D gene unclear. Germline V gene sequence: CDR1 KGHSH, CDR2 LQKENI. Trimming left V 0 bases short and J 6 bases short, with 17 bases between. The CDR3 length is 16 residues. In nucleotides, the CDR3 is TGTGCCAGCTCACCACCCATGAGGGTCGGAGTTGATGGCTACACCTTC. Its translation: CASSPPMRVGVDGYTF.

Notes on this clone: The sample carries other DNA sequences with the same CDR3. The chain employs TRBV5-1 and TRBJ1-1; tentatively, D is TRBD1 (6 bases). CDR1 is SGHRS, CDR2 YFSETQ, per germline. V was trimmed by 2 bases and J by 2 bases, leaving 10 bases between them. CDR3 length equals 14 residues. This CDR3 is CASSLRGINTEAFF. CDR3 bases: TGCGCCAGCAGCTTAAGGGGGATCAACACTGAAGCTTTCTTT.

Comments on this clone: At one of its ends the junction is not consistent with the germline gene, which may arise from a read error. The CDR3 region has the DNA TGTGCCAGCAGCCTAGCGGGGGGTTCATTGACCGGGGAGCTGTTTTTT. It yields the protein CASSLAGGSLTGELFF. The V call is TRBV7-6, the J call TRBJ2-2; TRBD2 agrees at 11 bases. This CDR3 is built from 16 residues. Germline-derived CDR1 and CDR2 are SGHVS and FNYEAQ.

V and J are TRBV5-1 and TRBJ2-5; TRBD2 matches 7 bases. V was clipped by 7 bases and J by 4 bases; unmatched bases: 1. The germline V gene encodes CDR1 SGHRS and CDR2 YFSETQ. The CDR3 runs 11 residues. The CDR3 loop is CASGGGETQYF. The CDR3 DNA reads as TGCGCCAGCGGCGGGGGAGAGACCCAGTACTTC.

The chain joins TRBV2 to TRBJ2-7; 12 nucleotides align to TRBD1. The germline V gene has CDR1 SNHLY and CDR2 FYNNEI. The V segment lost 7 bases and the J segment 5 bases; nucleotides outside the gene matches: 3. The CDR3 is 13 residues long. The CDR3 nucleotides are TGTGCCAGCAATGGGGACAGGGGGCACGAGCAGTACTTC. It encodes CASNGDRGHEQYF.

The CDR3, as DNA: TGTGCCAGCTCACCACCGGCAGGGATCAATGAGCAGTTCTTC. Translating gives CASSPPAGINEQFF. The V gene is TRBV18, the J gene TRBJ2-1, with D possibly being TRBD1 (5 bases). V lost 0 bases and J 6 bases, leaving 9 bases between the germline ends. The CDR3 has 14 residues. Germline assignment: CDR1 KGHSH and CDR2 LQKENI.

The gene calls are TRBV7-9 and TRBJ2-6; no definite D call. The CDR3 has 16 residues. Between the trimmed V and J ends, which lost 2 bases and 0 bases, there was a span of 8 bases. Per germline, CDR1 SEHNR and CDR2 FQNEAQ (reference sequence). CDR3 in amino acids: CASSLSRNSGANVLTF. The CDR3 nucleotides read TGTGCCAGCAGCTTATCCAGGAACTCTGGGGCCAACGTCCTGACTTTC.